This entry features one T cell receptor beta chain sequence. In this sample, this clone turned up once. What this receptor recognizes is not known. Base qualities are not provided; no much larger clone lies one nucleotide away. The study evaluated CTLA-4 blockade (ipilimumab) given together with focal radiation therapy in patients who had chemo-refractory metastatic non-small-cell lung cancer. V is cut back by 1 base and J by 9 bases, with 7 bases in the junction unmatched. CDR1 and CDR2, per the germline V gene, are SGHRS and YFSETQ. Spanning cysteine to phenylalanine, the CDR3 consists of 14 amino acids. Only the CDR3 DNA stays, 42 bases, in frame from base 1. Libraries were prepared through the immunoSEQ multiplex PCR assay. Held by TCRdb, this immuneACCESS table contains in-frame sequences only and omits some clones. Under half of the omission traces to an unresolved V gene where checked; the cause of the rest is unknown. This sample lists around 56,000 clones; around 79% were detected once. The ten largest clonotypes hold over 15% of the sample.

This entry belongs to a study of radiotherapy plus CTLA-4 blockade in lung cancer (dated by TCRdb to the late 2010s). Context from the whole study: Among enrolled patients, under 20% had an objective response and 25% to 40% reached disease control. Study-level results and caveats: The strongest predictors of response, as reported, were early dynamic changes in blood T cell clones along with a rise in serum interferon-beta after radiation. After treatment with radiotherapy and ipilimumab, TCR clones that originated in tumors expanded in peripheral blood.

This TCR derives from a human donor with non-small cell lung cancer who had a complete response to radiotherapy plus ipilimumab. The sample in question was peripheral blood, obtained from a patient treated with radiotherapy plus ipilimumab. This chain is built from TRBV5-1 and TRBJ2-1; TRBD2 fits 7 bases in the junction. The base sequence is TGCGCCAGCAGCTTGAGGGCGGGGGAAGGTGAGCAGTTCTTC. This translates into CASSLRAGEGEQFF.